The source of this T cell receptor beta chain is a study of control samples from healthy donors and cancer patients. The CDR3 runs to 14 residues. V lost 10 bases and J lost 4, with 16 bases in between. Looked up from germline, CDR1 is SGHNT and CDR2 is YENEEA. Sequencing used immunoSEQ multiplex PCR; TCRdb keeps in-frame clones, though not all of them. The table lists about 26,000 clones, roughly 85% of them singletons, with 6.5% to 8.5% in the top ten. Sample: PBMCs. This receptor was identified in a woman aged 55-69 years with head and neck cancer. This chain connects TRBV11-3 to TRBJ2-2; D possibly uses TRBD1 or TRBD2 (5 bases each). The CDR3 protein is CATQWGFGTGELFF. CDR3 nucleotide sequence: TGTGCCACTCAGTGGGGGTTTGGCACCGGGGAGCTGTTTTTT.